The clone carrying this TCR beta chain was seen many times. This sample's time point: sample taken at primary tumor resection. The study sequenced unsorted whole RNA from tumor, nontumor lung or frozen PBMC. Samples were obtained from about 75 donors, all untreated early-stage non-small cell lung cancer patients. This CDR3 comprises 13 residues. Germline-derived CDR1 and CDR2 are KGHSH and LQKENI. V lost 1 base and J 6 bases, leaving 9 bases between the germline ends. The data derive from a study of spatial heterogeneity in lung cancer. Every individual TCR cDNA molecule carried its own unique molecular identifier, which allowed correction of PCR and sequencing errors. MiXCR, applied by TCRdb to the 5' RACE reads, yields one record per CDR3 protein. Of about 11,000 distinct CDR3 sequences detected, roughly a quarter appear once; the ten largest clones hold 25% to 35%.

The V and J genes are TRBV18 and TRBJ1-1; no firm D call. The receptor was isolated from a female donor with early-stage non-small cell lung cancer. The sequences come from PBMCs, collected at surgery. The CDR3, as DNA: TGTGCCAGCTCACCACTTTTTTCCCCTGAAGCTTTCTTT. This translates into CASSPLFSPEAFF.